This TCR beta chain was recorded in a study of technical replicates of blood from several donors (dated by TCRdb to about 2017). Receptor libraries were prepared by the immunoSEQ multiplex PCR assay. This immuneACCESS table, as held by TCRdb, lists in-frame sequences with V and J called but not all clones. Of the missing ones, under half trace to an unresolved V gene in checked studies; the others have no known cause. The sample profile shows approximately 76,000 clones; around 86% of them were found once. Roughly 4.9% of the sample goes to the ten largest clones. Comments on this clone: Its antigen has not been determined. The record has no base qualities; no much larger clone is one base away.

Sequences SGHDT (CDR1) and YYEEEE (CDR2) are obtained from the germline V gene. V is pared back by 4 bases and J by 11 bases, with 15 bases lying between the germline termini. The cysteine opens and the phenylalanine closes a CDR3 of 12 amino acids. The DNA shown is the 36-base CDR3, in frame from base 1. The specimen was PBMCs. This TCR derives from a human donor in good health. Some clones in this sample may be carry-over from other donors' samples. Here the chain combines TRBV5-6 and TRBJ1-1; TRBD1 is perhaps the D gene, given 6 matching bases. Here is the DNA: TGTGCCAGCAGCCAATTACAGGGAAAGGCTTTCTTT. Its protein product is CASSQLQGKAFF.